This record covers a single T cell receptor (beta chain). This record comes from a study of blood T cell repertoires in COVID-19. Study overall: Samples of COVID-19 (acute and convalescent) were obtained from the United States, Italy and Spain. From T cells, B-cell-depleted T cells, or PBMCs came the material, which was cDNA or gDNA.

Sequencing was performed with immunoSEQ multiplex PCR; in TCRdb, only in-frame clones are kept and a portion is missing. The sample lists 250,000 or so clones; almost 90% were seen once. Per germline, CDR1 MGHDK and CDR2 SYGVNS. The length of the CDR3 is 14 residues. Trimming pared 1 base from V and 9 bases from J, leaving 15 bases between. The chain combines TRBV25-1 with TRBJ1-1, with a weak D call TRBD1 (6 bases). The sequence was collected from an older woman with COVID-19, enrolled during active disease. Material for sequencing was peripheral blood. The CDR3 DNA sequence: TGTGCCAGCAGTGAATGGGCCGGACAGACTCAAGCTTTCTTT. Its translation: CASSEWAGQTQAFF.